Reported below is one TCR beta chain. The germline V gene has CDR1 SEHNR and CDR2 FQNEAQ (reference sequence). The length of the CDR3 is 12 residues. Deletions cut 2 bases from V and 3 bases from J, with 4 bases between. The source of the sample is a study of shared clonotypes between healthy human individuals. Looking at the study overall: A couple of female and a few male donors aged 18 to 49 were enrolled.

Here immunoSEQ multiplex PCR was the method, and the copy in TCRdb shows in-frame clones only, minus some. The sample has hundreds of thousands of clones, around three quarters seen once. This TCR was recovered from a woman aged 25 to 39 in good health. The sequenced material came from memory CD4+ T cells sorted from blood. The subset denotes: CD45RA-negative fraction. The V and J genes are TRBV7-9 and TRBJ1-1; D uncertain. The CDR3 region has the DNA TGTGCCAGCAGCTTACAAGACACTGAAGCTTTCTTT. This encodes CASSLQDTEAFF.